The 30 T cell receptor beta chains listed next were all sequenced from one sample in a study of cytomegalovirus exposure and HLA in healthy donors. In the PCR, 60 Vbeta and 13 Jbeta primers were used. Clones were sequenced by immunoSEQ multiplex PCR, and TCRdb holds only the in-frame ones, with some missing. The table lists approximately 160,000 clones, about 70% of them singletons. The sample comprised PBMCs. The receptors originated from a woman aged 40 to 50 in good health and CMV-seropositive.

This chain links TRBV6-1 with TRBJ1-6, with D unresolved. There are 14 residues in the CDR3. CDR1 and CDR2 (germline): MNHNS, SASEGT. Trimming removed 3 bases at V and 9 bases at J, with 12 bases between. The CDR3 bases are TGTGCCAGCAGTGATACCGCGTCTCTTTCACCCCTCCACTTT. This gives the protein CASSDTASLSPLHF.

This clone was recorded once. V gene TRBV4-2 combines with J gene TRBJ2-2; D is ambiguous. Germline loops: CDR1 LGHNA, CDR2 YNFKEQ. The CDR3 runs to 17 residues. The V end was cut by 0 bases, the J end by 0 bases, with 11 bases between. DNA for the CDR3: TGTGCCAGCAGCCAAGACCCCCAGCGAACGAACACCGGGGAGCTGTTTTTT. Translated: CASSQDPQRTNTGELFF.

The sample holds a few counts of this clone. This sequence joins TRBV19 and TRBJ1-2; TRBD1 matches 9 bases. V dropped 4 bases and J dropped 3; count of bases not matched to a gene: 6. Germline V gene lookup returns CDR1 LNHDA and CDR2 SQIVND (reference sequence). The CDR3 runs 15 residues. Here the CDR3 reads CASSTWTGVYYGYTF. The DNA of the CDR3 is TGTGCCAGTAGTACATGGACAGGGGTTTACTATGGCTACACCTTC.

The chain joins TRBV5-1 to TRBJ2-5; tentatively, D is TRBD2 (6 bases). V was trimmed by 6 bases and J by 6 bases, leaving 21 bases between them. In germline, CDR1 is SGHRS, CDR2 YFSETQ. The CDR3 contains 15 residues. CDR3: CASIRFDGLPKTQYF. CDR3 in DNA: TGCGCCAGCATCCGATTCGACGGACTACCGAAGACCCAGTACTTC. The full variable domain, its missing parts supplied by reference TRBV5-1 and TRBJ2-5, is KAGVTQTPRYLIKTRGQQVTLSCSPISGHRSVSWYQQTPGQGLQFLFEYFSETQRNKGNFPGRFSGRQFSNSRSEMNVSTLELGDSALYLCASIRFDGLPKTQYFGPGTRLLVL.

CDR3: CASRGQWTGKNEQFF. The CDR3 DNA reads TGTGCCAGCAGGGGCCAATGGACAGGGAAGAATGAGCAGTTCTTC. The chain joins TRBV2 to TRBJ2-1; 8 bases are a match to TRBD1. Trimming at V came to 6 bases and at J to 7 bases, leaving 11 bases not matched to a gene. The germline CDR1 and CDR2 sequences are SNHLY and FYNNEI. CDR3 size: 15 residues.

The chain employs TRBV2 and TRBJ2-5; D not resolved. Trimming pared 4 bases from V and 2 bases from J, leaving 5 bases between. The CDR3 runs to 12 residues. Germline CDR1 SNHLY, CDR2 FYNNEI. The CDR3 region has the DNA TGTGCCAGCAGTGGGCAGCAAGAGACCCAGTACTTC. Residues: CASSGQQETQYF.

V gene TRBV18 combines with J gene TRBJ2-1, with 10 bases aligning to TRBD2. Trimming cost V 0 bases and J 4 bases; bases outside gene matches: 3. CDR3 size: 16 residues. In germline, CDR1 is KGHSH, CDR2 LQKENI. CDR3 nucleotides: TGTGCCAGCTCACCACCCGCTAGCGGGGGATACAATGAGCAGTTCTTC. Amino acid sequence: CASSPPASGGYNEQFF.

The chain uses TRBV27 and TRBJ2-3; tentative D call: TRBD1 (6 bases). This CDR3 contains 15 residues. The V and J ends lost 5 bases and 0 bases respectively, with 12 bases between them. CDR1 and CDR2 from the germline V gene are MNHEY and SMNVEV (reference sequence). The CDR3, as DNA: TGTGCCAGCAGTCCTCTGGACAGAAGCACAGATACGCAGTATTTT. Encoded protein: CASSPLDRSTDTQYF.

The chain employs TRBV10-3 and TRBJ2-1, with 10 bases aligning to TRBD2. The CDR3 spans 16 residues. Germline CDR1 is ENHRY and CDR2 is SYGVKD. V trimming: 0 bases; J trimming: 4 bases; junction bases outside the gene matches: 3. Here the CDR3 reads CAISESAGGPYNEQFF. The CDR3 DNA sequence: TGTGCCATCAGTGAGTCAGCGGGAGGGCCTTACAATGAGCAGTTCTTC.

The rearrangement joins TRBV5-4 to TRBJ1-1, with D possibly TRBD1 on 6 matching bases. V was shortened by 4 bases and J by 5 bases, with 15 bases between the two germline ends. CDR1 and CDR2 (germline): SGHNT, YYREEE (reference sequence). The CDR3 has 14 amino acids. The CDR3 nucleotides are TGTGCCAGCAGCGTCCGGGACAAGGGGACTGAAGCTTTCTTT. Its translation: CASSVRDKGTEAFF. Filled out from reference TRBV5-4 and TRBJ1-1, the complete variable domain reads ETGVTQSPTHLIKTRGQQVTLRCSSQSGHNTVSWYQQALGQGPQFIFQYYREEENGRGNFPPRFSGLQFPNYSSELNVNALELDDSALYLCASSVRDKGTEAFFGQGTRLTVV.

As to this clone: No conserved phenylalanine or tryptophan is present at the end of the CDR3, so a read error is the likely explanation. J is TRBJ1-1 and V is TRBV7-2; D is unclear. Germline CDR1 reads SGHTA; CDR2 reads FQGNSA. The ends were cut back, 5 bases at V and 0 bases at J, with 13 bases in the middle. This CDR3 is 15 amino acids long. CDR3 region: CASSPQVGVNTEAFC. The CDR3 region has the DNA TGTGCCAGCAGCCCCCAGGTCGGGGTGAACACTGAAGCTTTCTGT.

CDR3 coding DNA: TGTGCCAGCAGTCCCCACGGGGGGCCTGGCACAGATACGCAGTATTTT. This sequence encodes CASSPHGGPGTDTQYF. This rearrangement joins TRBV25-1 to TRBJ2-3; D possibly corresponds to TRBD2 (7 bases). There are 16 residues in the CDR3. Germline lookup yields CDR1 MGHDK and CDR2 SYGVNS. V was shortened by 5 bases and J by 1 base, with 16 bases between the two germline ends.

The CDR3 here is CASSADSPPDTQYF. DNA of the CDR3: TGTGCCAGCAGCGCGGACAGCCCCCCAGATACGCAGTATTTT. The V gene is TRBV7-2, the J gene TRBJ2-3; maybe TRBD1 (6 bases). Germline CDR1 is SGHTA and CDR2 is FQGNSA. The CDR3 is 14 amino acids. Trimming stripped 5 bases from V and 4 bases from J, with 13 bases between.

The chain joins TRBV2 to TRBJ2-7; the match to TRBD1 covers 8 bases. The V gene's germline CDR1 is SNHLY and CDR2 FYNNEI. Germline trimming cut 6 bases from V and 4 bases from J; bases unmatched to any gene: 11. The CDR3 consists of 15 residues. CDR3 sequence: CASRRLRQGTYEQYF. In DNA form, the CDR3 reads TGTGCCAGCAGAAGGCTCCGACAGGGGACTTACGAGCAGTACTTC.

The chain employs TRBV27 and TRBJ2-7; 10 bases line up with TRBD2. Germline V CDR1 and CDR2: MNHEY, SMNVEV (reference sequence). CDR3 length: 16 residues. With 5 bases clipped from V and 3 bases from J, the junction kept 10 bases outside the gene matches. The CDR3 bases are TGTGCCAGCAGTAAGAAACGGACTAGCGGCGACTACGAGCAGTACTTC. Its translation: CASSKKRTSGDYEQYF.

V and J are TRBV19 and TRBJ1-1, with D tentatively TRBD1 (6 bases). Trimming removed 0 bases from V and 7 bases from J, with 12 bases in between. This CDR3 has 14 amino acids. From germline, CDR1 is LNHDA and CDR2 SQIVND (reference sequence). The CDR3 nucleotides read TGTGCCAGTAGTATAGATGCCGGCAGGGGTGAAGCTTTCTTT. This gives the protein CASSIDAGRGEAFF.

The CDR3 nucleotides are TGTGCCAGCAGTTACTCGACGACTCTCTATGGCTACACCTTC. Translated: CASSYSTTLYGYTF. The V gene is TRBV6-6, the J gene TRBJ1-2; D not resolved. V shed 0 bases and J shed 4 bases, with 9 bases lying between them. Germline V CDR1 and CDR2: MNHNY, SVGAGI (reference sequence). This CDR3 is built from 14 residues.

The chain recombines TRBV6-6 with TRBJ1-1; no clear D. Trimming stripped 0 bases from V and 5 bases from J, with 4 bases between. CDR1 and CDR2 (germline): MNHNY, SVGAGI (reference sequence). The CDR3 totals 12 residues. The CDR3 coding sequence is TGTGCCAGCAGTTACTCGAGGACTGAAGCTTTCTTT. Translated, it gives CASSYSRTEAFF.

Regarding this clone: Other DNA sequences within the sample encode an identical CDR3. The chain links TRBV7-2 to TRBJ2-3; possibly TRBD1 for D (6 bases). The CDR3 is 14 amino acids. V was pared by 5 bases and J by 1 base, with 10 bases between. CDR1 SGHTA and CDR2 FQGNSA come from the germline V gene. CDR3 sequence reads: CASSSRTGTDTQYF. CDR3 in DNA: TGTGCCAGCAGCAGCCGGACAGGCACAGATACGCAGTATTTT.

This clone was observed a single time. The chain uses TRBV4-1 and TRBJ1-2; D uncertain. V was cut by 1 base and J by 4 bases, with 13 bases left in between. CDR1 is MGHRA and CDR2 is YSYEKL in the germline V gene. The CDR3 has 15 amino acids. The CDR3 DNA is TGCGCCAGCAGCCAAGTCCGGACGGAGGCCTATGGCTACACCTTC. Translation: CASSQVRTEAYGYTF.

The DNA for the CDR3 is TGTGCCAGCAGCTTAAGCGGCTTGCAACTTTCCTACAATGAGCAGTTCTTC. Protein product: CASSLSGLQLSYNEQFF. The chain couples TRBV7-3 to TRBJ2-1, with D uncertain. Trimming pared 1 base from V and 1 base from J, leaving 14 bases between. This CDR3 is built from 17 residues. Germline CDR1 is SGHTA and CDR2 is FQGTGA.

The rearrangement links TRBV5-1 to TRBJ2-1; TRBD2 matches 13 bases. Per germline, CDR1 SGHRS and CDR2 YFSETQ. This CDR3 is 15 amino acids long. V was clipped by 7 bases and J by 5 bases; unmatched bases: 6. The CDR3 spells CASLLGLAGNNEQFF. CDR3 bases: TGCGCCAGCCTTCTGGGACTAGCGGGGAACAATGAGCAGTTCTTC.

The rearrangement links TRBV7-2 to TRBJ2-7; D is perhaps TRBD2 (6 bases). The germline V gene has CDR1 SGHTA and CDR2 FQGNSA. The CDR3 runs to 14 residues. V lost 2 bases, J lost 2 bases, and 10 bases lay in between. The chain's CDR3 is CASSLRDSAYEQYF. Here the CDR3 DNA reads TGTGCCAGCAGCTTAAGGGACTCGGCCTACGAGCAGTACTTC.

V gene TRBV7-3 combines with J gene TRBJ2-5, with D tentatively TRBD2 (5 bases). The DNA end favors TRBJ2-7, so the J call may be wrong. The germline CDR1 and CDR2 sequences are SGHTA and FQGTGA. The CDR3 consists of 14 residues. The CDR3 DNA reads TGTGCCAGCAGTCTGCTAGCAAACTCCTACGAGCAGTACTTC. Translation gives CASSLLANSYEQYF.

The chain is built from TRBV6-5 and TRBJ1-1; 10 positions agree with TRBD1. This CDR3 comprises 13 residues. After removal of 4 bases from V and 12 bases from J, the junction contained 8 bases not matched to a gene. Germline V CDR1 and CDR2: MNHEY, SVGAGI. This chain's CDR3 is CASSSPGQGISFF. Here the CDR3 DNA reads TGTGCCAGCAGTTCTCCGGGACAGGGGATTTCTTTCTTT.

V gene TRBV27 combines with J gene TRBJ1-5; D call uncertain. Looked up from germline, CDR1 is MNHEY and CDR2 is SMNVEV (reference sequence). CDR3 length equals 14 residues. Trimming took off 2 bases at V and 2 bases at J, with 7 bases between the two ends. DNA of the CDR3: TGTGCCAGCAGTTTACGTCCGGGCAATCAGCCCCAGCATTTT. Translating gives CASSLRPGNQPQHF.

The CDR3 DNA is TGCGCCAGCAGCCCGGAGGGGGCGGATCAGCCCCAGCATTTT. Translating it yields CASSPEGADQPQHF. The genes are TRBV5-1 and TRBJ1-5; TRBD1 agrees at 7 bases. The germline V gene has CDR1 SGHRS and CDR2 YFSETQ. With 4 bases clipped from V and 5 bases from J, the junction kept 6 bases outside the gene matches. CDR3 length equals 14 residues.

V is TRBV11-3 and J is TRBJ2-1, with 12 bases fitting TRBD2. J gave up 8 bases and V 5 bases, and 4 bases lay outside the gene matches. This CDR3 contains 14 residues. CDR1 is SGHNT and CDR2 is YENEEA in the germline V gene. The CDR3 protein is CASSLGLAGDEQFF. CDR3 in DNA: TGTGCCAGCAGCCTGGGACTAGCGGGCGATGAGCAGTTCTTC.

The chain couples TRBV7-9 to TRBJ2-4; possibly TRBD1 for D (5 bases). CDR1 is SEHNR, CDR2 FQNEAQ, per germline (reference sequence). The V gene lost 3 bases and the J gene lost 6 bases, with 12 bases spanning the gap. The CDR3 contains 14 residues. The CDR3 reads CASSFDRILNIQYF. The CDR3 DNA reads as TGTGCCAGCAGCTTCGACAGAATTTTAAACATTCAGTACTTC.

V and J are TRBV7-2 and TRBJ2-7; a possible D gene is TRBD2 (5 bases). The germline V gene has CDR1 SGHTA and CDR2 FQGNSA. The V and J ends lost 3 bases and 7 bases respectively, with 16 bases between them. The CDR3 covers 14 residues. DNA for the CDR3: TGTGCCAGCAGCTTCCTACTGGACTCCCGTGAGCAGTACTTC. This codes for CASSFLLDSREQYF.